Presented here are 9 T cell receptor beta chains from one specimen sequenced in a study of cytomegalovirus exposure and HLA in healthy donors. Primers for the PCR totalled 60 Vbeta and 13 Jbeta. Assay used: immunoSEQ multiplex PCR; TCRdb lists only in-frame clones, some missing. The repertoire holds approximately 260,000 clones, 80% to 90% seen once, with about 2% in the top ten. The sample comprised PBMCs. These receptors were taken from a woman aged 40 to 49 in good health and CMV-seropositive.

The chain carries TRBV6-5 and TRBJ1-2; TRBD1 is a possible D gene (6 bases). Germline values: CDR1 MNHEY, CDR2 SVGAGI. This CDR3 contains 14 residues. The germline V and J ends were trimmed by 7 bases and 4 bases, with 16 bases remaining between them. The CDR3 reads CASTSRGEIYGYTF. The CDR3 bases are TGTGCCAGCACCTCCAGGGGCGAGATCTATGGCTACACCTTC.

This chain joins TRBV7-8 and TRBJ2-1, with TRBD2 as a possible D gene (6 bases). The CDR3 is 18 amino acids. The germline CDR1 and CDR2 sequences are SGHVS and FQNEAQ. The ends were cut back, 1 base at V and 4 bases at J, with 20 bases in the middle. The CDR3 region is CASSLEARWRDDYNEQFF. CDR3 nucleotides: TGTGCCAGCAGCTTAGAAGCTCGGTGGCGGGATGATTACAATGAGCAGTTCTTC.

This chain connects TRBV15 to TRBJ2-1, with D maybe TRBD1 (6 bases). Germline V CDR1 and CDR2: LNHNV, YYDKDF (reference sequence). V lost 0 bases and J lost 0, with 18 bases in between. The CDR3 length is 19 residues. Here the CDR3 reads CATSRDRGLAGSSYNEQFF. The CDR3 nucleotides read TGTGCCACCAGCAGAGATAGGGGGTTGGCAGGCAGCTCCTACAATGAGCAGTTCTTC.

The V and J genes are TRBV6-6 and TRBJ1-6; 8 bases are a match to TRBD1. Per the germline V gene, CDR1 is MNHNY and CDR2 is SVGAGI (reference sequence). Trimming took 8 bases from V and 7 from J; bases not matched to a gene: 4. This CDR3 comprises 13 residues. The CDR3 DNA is TGTGCCAGCTCCGGGACAGGAAATTCACCCCTCCACTTT. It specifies CASSGTGNSPLHF.

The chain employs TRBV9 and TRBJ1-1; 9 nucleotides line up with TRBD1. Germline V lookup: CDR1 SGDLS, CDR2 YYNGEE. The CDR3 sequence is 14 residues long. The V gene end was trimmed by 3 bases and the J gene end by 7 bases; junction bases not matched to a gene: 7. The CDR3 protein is CASSAGDRVGEAFF. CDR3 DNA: TGTGCCAGCAGCGCCGGGGACAGGGTGGGTGAAGCTTTCTTT. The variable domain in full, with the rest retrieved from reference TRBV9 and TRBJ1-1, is DSGVTQTPKHLITATGQRVTLRCSPRSGDLSVYWYQQSLDQGLQFLIQYYNGEERAKGNILERFSAQQFPDLHSELNLSSLELGDSALYFCASSAGDRVGEAFFGQGTRLTVV.

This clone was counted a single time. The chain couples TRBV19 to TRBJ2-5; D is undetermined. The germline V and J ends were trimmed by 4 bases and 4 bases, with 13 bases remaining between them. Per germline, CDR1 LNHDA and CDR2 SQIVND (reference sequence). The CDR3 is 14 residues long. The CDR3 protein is CASSSRRPGETQYF. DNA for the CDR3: TGTGCCAGTAGTAGCAGGCGCCCAGGAGAGACCCAGTACTTC.

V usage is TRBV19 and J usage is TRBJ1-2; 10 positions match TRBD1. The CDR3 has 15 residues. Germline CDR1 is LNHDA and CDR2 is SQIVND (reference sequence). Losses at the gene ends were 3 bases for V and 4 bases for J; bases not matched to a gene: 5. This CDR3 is CASSISRTGGYGYTF. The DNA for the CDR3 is TGTGCCAGTAGTATTTCGCGGACAGGGGGCTATGGCTACACCTTC. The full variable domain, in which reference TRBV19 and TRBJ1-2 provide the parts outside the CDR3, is DGGITQSPKYLFRKEGQNVTLSCEQNLNHDAMYWYRQDPGQGLRLIYYSQIVNDFQKGDIAEGYSVSREKKESFPLTVTSAQKNPTAFYLCASSISRTGGYGYTFGSGTRLTVV.

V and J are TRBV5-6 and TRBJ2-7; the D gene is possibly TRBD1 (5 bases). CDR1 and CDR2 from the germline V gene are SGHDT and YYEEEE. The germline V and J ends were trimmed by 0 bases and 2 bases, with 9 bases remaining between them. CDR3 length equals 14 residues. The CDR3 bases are TGTGCCAGCAGCTTGGCATCAGGGCCCTACGAGCAGTACTTC. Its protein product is CASSLASGPYEQYF.

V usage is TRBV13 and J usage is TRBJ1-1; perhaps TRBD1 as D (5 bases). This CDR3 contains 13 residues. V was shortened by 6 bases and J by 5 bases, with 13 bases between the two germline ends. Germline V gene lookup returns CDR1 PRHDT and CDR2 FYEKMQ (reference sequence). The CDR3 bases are TGTGCCAGCAGTTGGGGGGGTGGGACTGAAGCTTTCTTT. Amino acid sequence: CASSWGGGTEAFF.